Presented here are 21 T cell receptor beta chains from one specimen sequenced in a study of graft-versus-host responses after intestinal transplantation. The protocol was immunoSEQ multiplex PCR, while the TCRdb copy is restricted to in-frame clones and leaves out a portion. This table has tens of thousands of clones, roughly 89% appearing once. For these receptors, no antigen is known. The source was unstimulated CD4+ T cells sorted from spleen or lymph node cells, collected before intestinal transplant. The receptors stem from a human donor who received an intestinal transplant.

The rearrangement joins TRBV30 to TRBJ1-3, with TRBD1 identical over 9 bases. CDR1 is GTSNPN and CDR2 is SVGIG in the germline V gene (reference sequence). This CDR3 is 16 amino acids long. V dropped 2 bases and J dropped 4; count of bases not matched to a gene: 9. As DNA, the CDR3 is TGTGCCTGGAGTATGAGACAGGGGGTATCCGGAAACACCATATATTTT. It encodes CAWSMRQGVSGNTIYF. The full variable domain, with the rest looked up from reference TRBV30 and TRBJ1-3, is SQTIHQWPATLVQPVGSPLSLECTVEGTSNPNLYWYRQAAGRGLQLLFYSVGIGQISSEVPQNLSASRPQDRQFILSSKKLLLSDSGFYLCAWSMRQGVSGNTIYFGEGSWLTVV.

The chain uses TRBV7-2 and TRBJ2-3, with 8 bases identical to TRBD2. J lost 3 bases, V lost 2 bases, and 4 bases had no gene match. Germline V gives CDR1 SGHTA, CDR2 FQGNSA. The CDR3 contains 15 residues. CDR3 region: CASSLQGLATDTQYF. The CDR3 nucleotides are TGTGCCAGCAGCTTACAAGGACTAGCAACAGATACGCAGTATTTT. The variable domain in full, completed from reference TRBV7-2 and TRBJ2-3, reads GAGVSQSPSNKVTEKGKDVELRCDPISGHTALYWYRQSLGQGLEFLIYFQGNSAPDKSGLPSDRFSAERTGGSVSTLTIQRTQQEDSAVYLCASSLQGLATDTQYFGPGTRLTVL.

The rearrangement links TRBV21-1 to TRBJ1-5. TRBV21-1 is an annotated pseudogene. The length of the CDR3 is 20 residues. The CDR3 loop reads CASSKALIVALTTSNQPQHF. The CDR3 DNA is TGTGCCAGCAGCAAAGCACTTATAGTAGCCCTTACCACTAGCAATCAGCCCCAGCATTTT.

This chain uses TRBV27 with TRBJ2-5; 9 bases are a match to TRBD2. CDR1 and CDR2 (germline): MNHEY, SMNVEV (reference sequence). The J segment lost 1 base and the V segment lost 2 bases, leaving 11 bases of the junction unmatched. This CDR3 spans 18 amino acids. CDR3 coding DNA: TGTGCCAGCAGTTTACCCCTCCGGGCTAGCGGGGCCCAAGAGACCCAGTACTTC. This translates into CASSLPLRASGAQETQYF.

CDR3 bases: TGTGCCTGGAGTGCCCGGACACCTGGGGGGGCTGAAGCTTTCTTT. It yields the protein CAWSARTPGGAEAFF. The chain carries TRBV30 and TRBJ1-1; possibly TRBD1 for D (5 bases). The V end lost 1 base, the J end lost 6 bases, and 18 bases lay between the germline ends. There are 15 residues in the CDR3. CDR1 GTSNPN and CDR2 SVGIG come from the germline V gene (reference sequence).

J is TRBJ2-1 and V is TRBV27; D is perhaps TRBD1 (5 bases). The V and J ends lost 11 bases and 1 base respectively, with 9 bases between them. Germline CDR1 reads MNHEY; CDR2 reads SMNVEV (reference sequence). CDR3 size: 12 residues. In nucleotides, the CDR3 is TGTGCCGTTAGGACATCCTACAATGAGCAGTTCTTC. It encodes CAVRTSYNEQFF.

The chain employs TRBV10-3 and TRBJ1-1; a possible D gene is TRBD1 (6 bases). In germline, CDR1 is ENHRY, CDR2 SYGVKD. The length of the CDR3 is 14 residues. V gave up 2 bases and J gave up 1 base, with 8 bases separating them. The CDR3 nucleotides read TGTGCCATCAGTGAGGGGGGCAGGAACACTGAAGCTTTCTTT. Its translation is CAISEGGRNTEAFF.

The rearrangement uses TRBV9 and TRBJ1-2, with D perhaps TRBD1 (6 bases). From germline, CDR1 is SGDLS and CDR2 YYNGEE. Trimming took 4 bases from V and 7 from J, leaving 17 bases between them. The CDR3 runs to 14 residues. The CDR3 coding sequence is TGTGCCAGCAGCCCCCAGTGGGGGACATCTGGCTACACCTTC. Translation gives CASSPQWGTSGYTF.

The chain has TRBV30 and TRBJ1-3; D is ambiguous. The length of the CDR3 is 15 residues. V was shortened by 1 base and J by 0 bases, with 10 bases between the two germline ends. Germline V lookup: CDR1 GTSNPN, CDR2 SVGIG (reference sequence). The CDR3 here is CAWSARLSSGNTIYF. The CDR3 DNA follows: TGTGCCTGGAGTGCCAGGCTTTCCTCTGGAAACACCATATATTTT.

Worth noting for this clone: In the same sample, other DNA sequences code for this CDR3. The chain couples TRBV11-3 to TRBJ2-1; TRBD2 matches at 7 bases. CDR3 length equals 14 residues. Trimming cost V 5 bases and J 3 bases; bases outside gene matches: 4. Germline V CDR1 and CDR2: SGHNT, YENEEA. The CDR3 nucleotides are TGTGCCAGCAGCGGCCGGGACTACTACAATGAGCAGTTCTTC. Translated: CASSGRDYYNEQFF.

The chain couples TRBV18 to TRBJ1-1, with D uncertain. V lost 2 bases and J lost 8, with 12 bases in between. Germline assignment: CDR1 KGHSH and CDR2 LQKENI. The CDR3 has 13 residues. The CDR3 here is CASSPGIGREAFF. The CDR3 DNA follows: TGTGCCAGCTCACCAGGGATTGGGAGGGAAGCTTTCTTT.

This clone was found once. The rearrangement links TRBV10-3 to TRBJ2-3; TRBD2 matches 8 bases. Trimming cost V 6 bases and J 2 bases; bases outside gene matches: 7. Per germline, CDR1 ENHRY and CDR2 SYGVKD. The CDR3 loop spans 15 amino acids. Here the CDR3 DNA reads TGTGCCATCAGCGCAGGACTAGCCGACACAGATACGCAGTATTTT. Amino acid sequence: CAISAGLADTDTQYF.

The chain recombines TRBV7-9 with TRBJ2-2; 9 bases are a match to TRBD1. V shed 8 bases and J 4 bases; nucleotides not matched to a gene: 11. The CDR3 loop spans 16 amino acids. Germline V lookup: CDR1 SEHNR, CDR2 FQNEAQ (reference sequence). In nucleotides, the CDR3 is TGTGCCAGCGTCCCCAAGGGGACAGGGTTCACCGGGGAGCTGTTTTTT. Translation: CASVPKGTGFTGELFF.

The chain has TRBV15 and TRBJ2-2; possible D gene TRBD2, 5 bases. Trimming removed 0 bases at V and 4 bases at J, with 15 bases between. The CDR3 is 17 residues long. Germline CDR1 is LNHNV and CDR2 is YYDKDF (reference sequence). CDR3 region: CATSRDSGKVITGELFF. Here the CDR3 DNA reads TGTGCCACCAGCAGAGATTCGGGGAAAGTAATCACCGGGGAGCTGTTTTTT.

The V gene is TRBV5-1, the J gene TRBJ1-4; TRBD1 matches at 9 bases. Germline V gives CDR1 SGHRS, CDR2 YFSETQ. This CDR3 is 14 amino acids long. J lost 6 bases, V lost 5 bases, and 5 bases had no gene match. In nucleotides, the CDR3 is TGCGCCAGCAGATACCGGGACAGGGATGAAAAACTGTTTTTT. This codes for CASRYRDRDEKLFF.

This rearrangement joins TRBV6-5 to TRBJ2-1; the D gene is possibly TRBD1 (5 bases). Germline CDR1 reads MNHEY; CDR2 reads SVGAGI. CDR3 size: 13 residues. V lost 2 bases and J lost 4, with 6 bases in between. DNA of the CDR3: TGTGCCAGCAGTTACGACAGATACAATGAGCAGTTCTTC. As protein: CASSYDRYNEQFF.

The J gene is TRBJ2-6, the V gene TRBV19, with D uncertain. V was pared by 4 bases and J by 4 bases, with 14 bases between. Germline-derived CDR1 and CDR2 are LNHDA and SQIVND (reference sequence). The CDR3 has 16 amino acids. CDR3 nucleotides: TGTGCCAGTAGTACGGAGCGAATGGCAGGGGCCAACGTCCTGACTTTC. Protein sequence: CASSTERMAGANVLTF.

This chain uses TRBV11-2 with TRBJ2-7, with TRBD1 matching 11 bases. J lost 6 bases, V lost 1 base, and 5 bases had no gene match. The CDR3 loop spans 15 amino acids. Germline V gives CDR1 SGHAT, CDR2 FQNNGV. CDR3 sequence reads: CASSLGGTGGFEQYF. The DNA for the CDR3 is TGTGCCAGCAGCTTAGGAGGGACAGGGGGGTTCGAGCAGTACTTC. The variable domain in full, completed from reference TRBV11-2 and TRBJ2-7, reads EAGVAQSPRYKIIEKRQSVAFWCNPISGHATLYWYQQILGQGPKLLIQFQNNGVVDDSQLPKDRFSAERLKGVDSTLKIQPAKLEDSAVYLCASSLGGTGGFEQYFGPGTRLTVT.

The CDR3 protein is CASSPETGIMNTEAFF. The CDR3 bases are TGTGCCAGCTCACCGGAAACAGGGATTATGAACACTGAAGCTTTCTTT. V usage is TRBV18 and J usage is TRBJ1-1; TRBD1 might be the D (6 bases). The germline V and J ends were trimmed by 3 bases and 0 bases, with 14 bases remaining between them. There are 16 residues in the CDR3. CDR1 KGHSH and CDR2 LQKENI come from the germline V gene.

A single count supports this clone. The V call is TRBV19, the J call TRBJ1-1, with TRBD1 as a possible D gene (5 bases). Germline loops: CDR1 LNHDA, CDR2 SQIVND (reference sequence). This CDR3 is built from 14 residues. Trimming shortened V by 0 bases and J by 4 bases, and 9 bases separated the two germline ends. CDR3 in amino acids: CASSIDGGGTEAFF. As DNA, the CDR3 is TGTGCCAGTAGTATAGACGGGGGGGGCACTGAAGCTTTCTTT.

The chain links TRBV2 to TRBJ2-3; a possible D gene is TRBD1 (5 bases). Germline values: CDR1 SNHLY, CDR2 FYNNEI. CDR3 size: 17 residues. The V and J ends lost 1 base and 1 base respectively, with 15 bases between them. This CDR3 reads CASSEDLAGSGTDTQYF. The CDR3 DNA follows: TGTGCCAGCAGTGAAGACCTTGCAGGGTCTGGCACAGATACGCAGTATTTT.